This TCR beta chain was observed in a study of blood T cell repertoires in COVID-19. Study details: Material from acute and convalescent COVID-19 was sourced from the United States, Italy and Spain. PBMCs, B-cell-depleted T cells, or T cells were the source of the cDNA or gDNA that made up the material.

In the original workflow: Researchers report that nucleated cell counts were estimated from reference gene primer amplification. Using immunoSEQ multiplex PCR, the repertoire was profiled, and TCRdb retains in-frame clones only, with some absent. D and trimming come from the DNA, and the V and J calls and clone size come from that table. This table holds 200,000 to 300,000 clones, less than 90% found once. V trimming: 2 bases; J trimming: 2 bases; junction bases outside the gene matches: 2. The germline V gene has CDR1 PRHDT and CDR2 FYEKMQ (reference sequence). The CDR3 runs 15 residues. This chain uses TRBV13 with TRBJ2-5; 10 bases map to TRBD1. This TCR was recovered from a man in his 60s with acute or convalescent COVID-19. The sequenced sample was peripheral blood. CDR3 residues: CASSLRTGGQETQYF. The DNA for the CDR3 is TGTGCCAGCAGCTTAAGGACAGGGGGGCAAGAGACCCAGTACTTC.